Listed below are T cell receptor beta chains from one sample, sequenced in a study of blood T cell repertoires in COVID-19. Clones were read by immunoSEQ multiplex PCR, and TCRdb kept only the in-frame ones, dropping some. Among under 250,000 clones listed, about four fifths were seen once. Sample: peripheral blood. The source of these receptors is a woman aged 40 to 50 with active or convalescent COVID-19. Each CDR3 is given with its conserved first and last residue. Clone size is given for some rows only: seen once, a few or many times, or a class if the clone is expanded.

len	j_gene	abundance	v_gene	CDR3aa
15	TRBJ2-2	.	TRBV7-9	CASSLQGQNTGELFF
13	TRBJ1-1	.	TRBV19	CASNWAGNTEAFF
13	TRBJ1-1	.	TRBV12-3/TRBV12-4	CASMLTGGTEAFF
16	TRBJ2-1	.	TRBV3-1/TRBV3-2	CASSLGTSGSYNEQFF
13	TRBJ1-1	.	TRBV12-3/TRBV12-4	CASSRSGKTEAFF
14	TRBJ2-4	.	TRBV11-3	CASSFSSAKNIQYF
14	TRBJ1-4	.	TRBV30	CAWTGGTTNEKLFF
12	TRBJ2-7	.	TRBV2	CAGSDRTYEQYF
12	TRBJ1-2	.	TRBV6-5	CASSLQGHGYTF
16	TRBJ2-7	.	TRBV28	CASRSYQGTLHYEQYF
16	TRBJ2-1	.	TRBV7-6	CASSSPRLWSNNEQFF
16	TRBJ1-4	.	TRBV3-1/TRBV3-2	CASSKGQFATNEKLFF
14	TRBJ2-7	few	TRBV18	CASSPSPVSYEQYF
14	TRBJ2-1	.	TRBV7-2	CASSSHGTAGEQFF
15	TRBJ1-6	.	TRBV9	CASSVWTGLNSPLHF
16	TRBJ1-5	once	TRBV7-9	CASSLDRGDHNQPQHF
13	TRBJ1-6	.	TRBV6-5	CASSGRGNSPLHF
15	TRBJ2-1	.	TRBV6-5	CASRAPGLADNEQFF
16	TRBJ2-7	.	TRBV7-6	CASSRASLGGAYEQYF
14	TRBJ2-7	few	TRBV10-3	CAIRLTGESYEQYF
15	TRBJ1-6	once	TRBV5-1	CASSLGQGAHSPLHF
12	TRBJ1-5	.	TRBV30	CAWSLQGQPQHF
14	TRBJ1-1	few	TRBV5-1	CASSLGTANTEAFF
14	TRBJ2-1	.	TRBV6-5	CASSPPSRANEQFF
13	TRBJ2-1	once	TRBV12-2	CASRLKGRNEQFF
10	TRBJ2-5	once	TRBV20-1	CSAYQETQYF
14	TRBJ2-3	.	TRBV5-5	CASSRGGNTDTQYF
15	TRBJ1-1	few	TRBV9	CASSVGAGLNTEAFF
12	TRBJ2-7	.	TRBV6-1	CASSEIAYEQYF
11	TRBJ2-7	once	TRBV24-1	CATSRAGEQYF
16	TRBJ1-5	.	TRBV2	CASSESAGANNQPQHF
16	TRBJ2-7	.	TRBV21-1	CASSKDRNSLRDEQYF
16	TRBJ1-1	.	TRBV5-1	CASSFRRGGLNTEAFF
15	TRBJ1-6	once	TRBV11-2	CASSFRRSTNSPLHF
13	TRBJ1-5	.	TRBV28	CASRGGSNQPQHF
16	TRBJ2-2	.	TRBV18	CASSPSGTTNTGELFF
15	TRBJ1-4	.	TRBV11-3	CASSTRDRLNEKLFF
15	TRBJ1-3	.	TRBV11-3	CASSLESLSGNTIYF
11	TRBJ2-2	.	TRBV20-1	CSAGQPGELFF
15	TRBJ1-5	.	TRBV19	CATSGTGMGNQPQHF
12	TRBJ2-7	.	TRBV19	CASAGGLYEQYF
11	TRBJ1-1	.	TRBV10-3	CAISDYTEAFF
14	TRBJ2-1	.	TRBV30	CAWGGERDGNEQFF
14	TRBJ2-7	few	TRBV4-1	CASSQGPSSYEQYF
18	TRBJ2-5	.	TRBV4-1	CASSQETLAGGLQETQYF
15	TRBJ2-5	.	TRBV5-1	CASSDTGQVQETQYF
12	TRBJ2-1	.	TRBV7-9	CASSSYRNEQFF
14	TRBJ1-6	.	TRBV5-1	CASSLQGLDSPLHF
16	TRBJ2-3	.	TRBV28	CASSHSGGGFTDTQYF
18	TRBJ2-7	.	TRBV6-2/TRBV6-3	CASSRKRGALISSYEQYF
13	TRBJ1-5	.	TRBV12-3/TRBV12-4	CASSSLPNQPQHF
16	TRBJ2-5	.	TRBV19	CASSIGRGVLQGTQYF
15	TRBJ1-1	.	TRBV5-1	CASSRLGTDNTEAFF